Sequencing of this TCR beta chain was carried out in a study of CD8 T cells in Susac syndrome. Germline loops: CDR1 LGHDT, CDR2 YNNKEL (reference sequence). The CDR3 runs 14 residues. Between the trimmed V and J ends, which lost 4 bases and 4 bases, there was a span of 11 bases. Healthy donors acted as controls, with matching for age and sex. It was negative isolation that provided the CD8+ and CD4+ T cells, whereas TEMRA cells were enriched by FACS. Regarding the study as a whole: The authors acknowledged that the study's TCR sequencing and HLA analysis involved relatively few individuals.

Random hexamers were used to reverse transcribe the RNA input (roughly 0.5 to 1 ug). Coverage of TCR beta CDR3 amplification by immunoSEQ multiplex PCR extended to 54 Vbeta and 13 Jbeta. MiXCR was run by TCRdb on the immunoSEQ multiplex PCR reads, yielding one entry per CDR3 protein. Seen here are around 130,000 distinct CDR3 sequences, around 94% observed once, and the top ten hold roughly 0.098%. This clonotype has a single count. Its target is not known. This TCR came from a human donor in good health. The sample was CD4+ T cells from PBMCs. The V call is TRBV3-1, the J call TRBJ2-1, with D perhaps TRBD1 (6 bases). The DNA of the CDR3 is TGTGCCAGCAGCCCCGGGACAAATTACAATGAGCAGTTCTTC. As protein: CASSPGTNYNEQFF.